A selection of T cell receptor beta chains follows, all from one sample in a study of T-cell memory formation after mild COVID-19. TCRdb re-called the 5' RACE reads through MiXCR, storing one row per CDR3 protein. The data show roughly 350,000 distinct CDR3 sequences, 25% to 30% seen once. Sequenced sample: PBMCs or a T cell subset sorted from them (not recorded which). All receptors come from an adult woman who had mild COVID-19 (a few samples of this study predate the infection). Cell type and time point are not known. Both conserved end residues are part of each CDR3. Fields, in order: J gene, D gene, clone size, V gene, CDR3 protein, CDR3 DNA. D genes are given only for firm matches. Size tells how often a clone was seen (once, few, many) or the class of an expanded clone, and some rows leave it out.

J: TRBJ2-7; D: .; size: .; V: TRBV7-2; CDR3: CASGRSYEQYF; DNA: TGTGCCAGCGGAAGAAGCTACGAGCAGTACTTC
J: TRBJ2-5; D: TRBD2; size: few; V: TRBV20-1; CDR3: CSARSPGLAGTQETQYF; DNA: TGCAGTGCTAGATCCCCGGGACTAGCGGGGACCCAAGAGACCCAGTACTTC
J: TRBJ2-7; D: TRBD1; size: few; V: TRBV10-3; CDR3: CAISAGQGPYEQYF; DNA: TGTGCCATCAGTGCGGGACAGGGTCCCTACGAGCAGTACTTC
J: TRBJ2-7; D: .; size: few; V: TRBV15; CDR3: CATSRVRLGEQYF; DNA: TGTGCCACCAGCAGAGTAAGGTTGGGGGAGCAGTACTTC
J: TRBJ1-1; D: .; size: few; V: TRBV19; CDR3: CASSPEGRTEAFF; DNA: TGTGCCAGTAGCCCAGAGGGGAGGACTGAAGCTTTCTTT
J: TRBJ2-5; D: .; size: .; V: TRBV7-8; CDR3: CASSSRVTLRAETQYF; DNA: TGTGCCAGCAGCTCACGAGTAACTCTAAGAGCGGAGACCCAGTACTTC
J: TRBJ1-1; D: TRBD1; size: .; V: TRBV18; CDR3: CASSPRDRGRTEAFF; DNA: TGTGCCAGCTCACCACGGGACAGGGGGCGAACTGAAGCTTTCTTT
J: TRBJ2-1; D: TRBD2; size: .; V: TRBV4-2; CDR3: CASSQDLLGLADNEQFF; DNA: TGTGCCAGCAGCCAAGATCTCTTGGGACTAGCGGACAATGAGCAGTTCTTC
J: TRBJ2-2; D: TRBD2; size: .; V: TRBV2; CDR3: CASSERRASGRLGTGELFF; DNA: TGTGCCAGCAGTGAGCGGAGGGCTAGCGGGAGATTGGGCACCGGGGAGCTGTTTTTT
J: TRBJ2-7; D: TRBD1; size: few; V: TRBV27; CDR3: CASRRDRASYEQYF; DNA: TGTGCCAGTCGACGGGACAGAGCCTCCTACGAGCAGTACTTC
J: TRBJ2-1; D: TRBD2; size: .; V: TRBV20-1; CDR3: CSANLRLAGTPYNEQFF; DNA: TGCAGTGCTAACCTTAGACTAGCGGGAACCCCCTACAATGAGCAGTTCTTC